Following are 23 T cell receptor beta chains from one sample sequenced in a study of spatial heterogeneity in lung cancer (dated by TCRdb to the late 2010s). What the study reported, not specific to this receptor: The tumor nonsynonymous mutation count correlated with the number of expanded alpha and beta TCRs within the tumor.

Antigen specificity for these receptors is unknown. The sample's time point label, in plain terms: sample taken at primary tumor resection. Library prep was done by 5' RACE. Sequencing was carried out with a NextSeq 500. In-frame beta chains were kept once TCRdb had trimmed the public reads at Q25 with fastp and called clones with MiXCR. Records with the same CDR3 protein are collapsed into one entry carrying the most frequent genes and DNA. The sample contains 2,000 to 2,500 distinct CDR3 sequences, 19% of them found a single time. The leading ten clones occupy approximately 9.5% of the sample. This specimen consisted of lung tumor tissue, obtained at surgery. The origin of the receptors is a male donor with early-stage non-small cell lung cancer.

By share, this clonotype counts as medium-sized. Written as DNA, the CDR3 is TGTGCCAGCAGCTTAGATCTTCCCTACTTTGGAAACACCATATATTTT. Translation gives CASSLDLPYFGNTIYF. The chain recombines TRBV11-2 with TRBJ1-3; no firm D call. Trimming stripped 0 bases from V and 3 bases from J, with 12 bases between. This CDR3 is built from 16 residues. Per germline, CDR1 SGHAT and CDR2 FQNNGV. The full variable domain, in which reference TRBV11-2 and TRBJ1-3 provide the parts outside the CDR3, is EAGVAQSPRYKIIEKRQSVAFWCNPISGHATLYWYQQILGQGPKLLIQFQNNGVVDDSQLPKDRFSAERLKGVDSTLKIQPAKLEDSAVYLCASSLDLPYFGNTIYFGEGSWLTVV.

Relative to its sample, this clonotype is medium-sized. The rearrangement joins TRBV20-1 to TRBJ2-1, with 11 bases aligning to TRBD2. CDR1 and CDR2 (germline): DFQATT, SNEGSKA (reference sequence). The CDR3 is 15 amino acids. V dropped 1 base and J dropped 2; count of bases not matched to a gene: 1. For the CDR3, the DNA is TGCAGTGCTAGAGTACTAGCGGGAGCCTACAATGAGCAGTTCTTC. Translation gives CSARVLAGAYNEQFF.

The gene calls are TRBV11-3 and TRBJ1-1; weak D call: TRBD1 (5 bases). With 0 bases removed from V and 0 bases from J, the gap between germline ends came to 5 bases. Per germline, CDR1 SGHNT and CDR2 YENEEA. The CDR3 is 14 amino acids. The chain's CDR3 is CASSLDRVNTEAFF. The CDR3 DNA follows: TGTGCCAGCAGCTTAGACAGGGTGAACACTGAAGCTTTCTTT.

This clonotype is categorized as medium-sized. V and J are TRBV27 and TRBJ2-1; perhaps TRBD2 as D (6 bases). V lost 5 bases and J 4 bases, leaving 12 bases between the germline ends. The CDR3 sequence is 14 residues long. Germline assignment: CDR1 MNHEY and CDR2 SMNVEV (reference sequence). CDR3 in amino acids: CASSPPGLYNEQFF. DNA of the CDR3: TGTGCCAGCAGTCCCCCCGGACTATACAATGAGCAGTTCTTC.

The CDR3 loop reads CASSSQPRLATQSYEQYF. CDR3 DNA sequence: TGTGCCAGCAGTTCCCAGCCCAGACTAGCGACTCAGTCCTACGAGCAGTACTTC. The V call is TRBV12-3 or TRBV12-4, the J call TRBJ2-7; 8 positions match TRBD2. Losses at the gene ends were 4 bases for V and 1 base for J; bases not matched to a gene: 15. This CDR3 comprises 18 residues.

In its sample, this clonotype ranks as large. The chain joins TRBV7-2 to TRBJ2-3, with TRBD2 matching 8 bases. CDR1 and CDR2 from the germline V gene are SGHTA and FQGNSA. The CDR3 totals 15 residues. V shed 1 base, J shed 3 bases, and the junction held 3 bases outside the gene matches. Here the CDR3 DNA reads TGTGCCAGCAGCTTAGTGCGGGGGGTGACAGATACGCAGTATTTT. Translated, it gives CASSLVRGVTDTQYF.

This clonotype was seen more than once but under ten times. J is TRBJ2-1 and V is TRBV11-2; D gene ambiguous. The germline gives CDR1 SGHAT, CDR2 FQNNGV. The V and J ends lost 1 base and 6 bases respectively, with 13 bases between them. The CDR3 has 15 residues. The CDR3 reads CASSLVYVEGNEQFF. The CDR3 DNA reads as TGTGCCAGCAGCTTAGTGTACGTGGAAGGCAATGAGCAGTTCTTC.

By share, this clonotype counts as medium-sized. The chain carries TRBV6-6 and TRBJ2-7; TRBD1 matches at 7 bases. Germline lookup yields CDR1 MNHNY and CDR2 SVGAGI (reference sequence). The CDR3 contains 14 residues. V shed 6 bases, J shed 0 bases, and the junction held 5 bases outside the gene matches. For the CDR3, the DNA is TGTGCCAGCAGACCCCGGGACAGCTCCTACGAGCAGTACTTC. Translated: CASRPRDSSYEQYF.

This clonotype is judged medium-sized. The chain is built from TRBV29-1 and TRBJ1-4; D is unresolved. Germline lookup yields CDR1 SQVTM and CDR2 ANQGSEA. CDR3 length: 12 amino acids. V was trimmed by 5 bases and J by 4 bases, leaving 8 bases between them. The CDR3 DNA reads TGCAGCGTTATGGACTATAATGAAAAACTGTTTTTT. Its translation is CSVMDYNEKLFF.

The chain is built from TRBV27 and TRBJ2-7; D might be TRBD1 (6 bases). V lost 0 bases to trimming and J lost 6 bases, with 6 bases between them. This CDR3 has 12 amino acids. Germline-derived CDR1 and CDR2 are MNHEY and SMNVEV (reference sequence). CDR3 protein: CASSLSGGEQYF. CDR3 in DNA: TGTGCCAGCAGTTTATCAGGGGGCGAGCAGTACTTC.

V is TRBV27 and J is TRBJ1-1; the match to TRBD1 covers 7 bases. The ends lost 5 bases at V and 7 bases at J; junction bases unmatched: 7. The CDR3 is 13 residues long. Germline V gene data show CDR1 as MNHEY and CDR2 as SMNVEV (reference sequence). The CDR3 region has the DNA TGTGCCAGCAGTCCCCGACAGGGAAGTGAAGCTTTCTTT. Protein sequence: CASSPRQGSEAFF.

J is TRBJ1-2 and V is TRBV7-2; weak D call: TRBD1 (5 bases). CDR1 SGHTA and CDR2 FQGNSA come from the germline V gene. Trimming took 1 base from V and 7 from J, leaving 16 bases between them. This CDR3 contains 15 residues. In nucleotides, the CDR3 is TGTGCCAGCAGCTTAGGGGGCCAGCTCAGACTTGGCTACACCTTC. It yields the protein CASSLGGQLRLGYTF.

This clonotype is large. The chain couples TRBV3-1 to TRBJ2-5; unclear D gene. The CDR3 runs to 16 residues. Trimming pared 1 base from V and 5 bases from J, leaving 17 bases between. Germline assignment: CDR1 LGHDT and CDR2 YNNKEL (reference sequence). CDR3 protein: CASSQVFVQLRETQYF. DNA for the CDR3: TGTGCCAGCAGCCAAGTCTTTGTACAGCTGCGGGAGACCCAGTACTTC.

The chain couples TRBV29-1 to TRBJ1-1; D is uncertain. Trimming left V 4 bases short and J 2 bases short, with 11 bases between. The CDR3 runs 13 residues. From germline, CDR1 is SQVTM and CDR2 ANQGSEA. The CDR3: CSVASLSNTEAFF. The CDR3 coding sequence is TGCAGCGTTGCCTCGTTGAGCAACACTGAAGCTTTCTTT.

By share, this clonotype ranks as large (0.1 to 1%). The chain couples TRBV7-8 to TRBJ2-7; 7 bases map to TRBD2. V was clipped by 1 base and J by 4 bases; unmatched bases: 1. The CDR3 loop spans 13 amino acids. CDR1 and CDR2 (germline): SGHVS, FQNEAQ. The CDR3 protein is CASSLEREYEQYF. CDR3 nucleotides: TGTGCCAGCAGCTTAGAGCGGGAATACGAGCAGTACTTC.

This clonotype was seen a few times. The chain employs TRBV18 and TRBJ1-4; D unresolved. This CDR3 spans 12 amino acids. The germline CDR1 and CDR2 sequences are KGHSH and LQKENI. V was cut by 5 bases and J by 4 bases, with 5 bases left in between. This chain's CDR3 is CASSYDNEKLFF. DNA for the CDR3: TGTGCCAGCTCATACGATAATGAAAAACTGTTTTTT.

Relative to its sample, this clonotype is medium-sized. V gene TRBV10-1 combines with J gene TRBJ1-2, with D possibly matching TRBD1 (6 bases). Germline values: CDR1 WNHNN, CDR2 SYGVQD (reference sequence). CDR3 length equals 13 residues. Trimming shortened V by 4 bases and J by 6 bases, and 12 bases separated the two germline ends. CDR3 region: CASSGNRADGYTF. The CDR3, as DNA: TGCGCCAGCAGTGGGAACAGGGCCGATGGCTACACCTTC.

By sample fraction, this clonotype is medium-sized. The V call is TRBV6-6, the J call TRBJ2-1; D uncertain. The CDR3 is 13 amino acids. The ends were cut back, 6 bases at V and 4 bases at J, with 10 bases in the middle. Germline lookup yields CDR1 MNHNY and CDR2 SVGAGI (reference sequence). The CDR3, as DNA: TGTGCCAGCAGCTTGGAGACTTACAATGAGCAGTTCTTC. It codes for CASSLETYNEQFF.

This clonotype is medium-sized by share. The J gene is TRBJ1-6, the V gene TRBV27, with 7 nucleotides matching TRBD1. CDR1 MNHEY and CDR2 SMNVEV come from the germline V gene (reference sequence). With 7 bases clipped from V and 5 bases from J, the junction kept 8 bases outside the gene matches. The CDR3 has 15 amino acids. The CDR3 DNA reads as TGTGCCAGCACCAAACAGGGGACCGATAATTCACCCCTCCACTTT. Encoded protein: CASTKQGTDNSPLHF.

This clonotype is large (0.1 to 1%) within its sample. The CDR3 spells CASSQPRTSNEQFF. DNA for the CDR3: TGCGCCAGCAGCCAACCCCGGACTAGCAATGAGCAGTTCTTC. This chain connects TRBV4-1 to TRBJ2-1; TRBD2 matches 7 bases. The ends lost 2 bases at V and 6 bases at J; junction bases unmatched: 4. The CDR3 runs to 14 residues. Germline loops: CDR1 MGHRA, CDR2 YSYEKL.

In its sample, this clonotype is medium-sized. This chain connects TRBV28 to TRBJ1-5; tentatively, D is TRBD1 (5 bases). The CDR3 loop spans 16 amino acids. Germline V gives CDR1 MDHEN, CDR2 SYDVKM. The ends were cut back, 3 bases at V and 4 bases at J, with 16 bases in the middle. The DNA of the CDR3 is TGTGCCAGCAGTTTGCTCTCAACAGGAACAAATCAGCCCCAGCATTTT. Translated, it gives CASSLLSTGTNQPQHF.

In this sample, this clonotype is medium-sized (0.01 to 0.1%). The J gene is TRBJ2-5, the V gene TRBV27, with TRBD1 as a possible D gene (5 bases). CDR3 length equals 15 residues. Germline values: CDR1 MNHEY, CDR2 SMNVEV (reference sequence). With 1 base removed from V and 1 base from J, the gap between germline ends came to 10 bases. The CDR3 nucleotides are TGTGCCAGCAGTTTATTCAGGGTCAGCCAAGAGACCCAGTACTTC. It encodes CASSLFRVSQETQYF.

This clonotype qualifies as large. The rearrangement uses TRBV27 and TRBJ2-7, with TRBD2 identical over 9 bases. CDR3 length: 14 residues. The J segment lost 5 bases and the V segment lost 5 bases, leaving 7 bases of the junction unmatched. Per the germline V gene, CDR1 is MNHEY and CDR2 is SMNVEV (reference sequence). For the CDR3, the DNA is TGTGCCAGCAGTGGACTTAGCGGGAGAAACGAGCAGTACTTC. Translating gives CASSGLSGRNEQYF.